Reported below is one T cell receptor beta chain. Only one count was recorded for this clone. The target of this receptor is not known. Within one base of it there is no much larger clone, and no base qualities were kept. The data belong to a study of regulatory T cells (dated by TCRdb to between 2018 and 2020). Some background on the complete study: T-cell receptor beta repertoires of sorted regulatory, conventional CD4+ and CD8+ T cells were compared between CD3G-deficient patients and healthy controls.

The multiplex PCR used 52 forward TRBV primers and 13 reverse TRBJ primers, with assay-based and computational corrections for amplification bias. Rearranged TRB loci were amplified from genomic DNA by multiplex PCR within the immunoSEQ assay. TRB amplicons were sequenced on an Illumina HiSeq platform. The paper's processing steps were these. Custom algorithms error-filtered the raw sequences and aligned the raw sequences to reference gene sequences, after which the immunoSEQ online tools were used for analysis. Frequencies of productive and nonproductive TRB rearrangements were assessed among unique sequences as well as among total sequences. Assessment of potential self-reactivity relied on the hydrophobicity of positions 6 and 7 in the TRB CDR3, along with their amino acid composition. Group comparisons used t tests, Mann-Whitney tests or two-way ANOVA run in Prism software. TCRdb retrieved this table from immuneACCESS and kept in-frame rearrangements only. Not all clones are present; in checked studies, unresolved V genes account for under half, and no reason is known for the remainder. D and trimming were read from the DNA, whereas the V and J calls and clone size are those reported in that table. The sample includes 20,000 to 25,000 clones, with 80% to 95% observed a single time. In total, the top ten clones hold around 3.4% of the sample.

General findings and caveats noted by the study authors: CD8+ T cells from patients showed a nonsignificant trend toward lower Shannon entropy than control CD8+ cells. Patient repertoires showed restricted unique TRB V-J pairs and skewed V and J gene usage, most marked in regulatory T cells.

Evidence of autoimmunity was present in all CD3G-deficient patients, and the autoimmunity was more severe in two of the patients. Patients were tested at ages ranging from 2 to 39 years, and reduced naive and increased memory CD4+ and CD8+ T-cell proportions were found in the patients. The patient group comprised a handful of individuals with CD3G deficiency. Patient samples and clinical data came from an international physician network spanning the United States, Europe and Asia. Peripheral blood mononuclear cells were isolated by Ficoll density separation. CD3+ CD8+ CD4- T cells were isolated on a FACSAria cell sorter. V is cut by 4 bases and J by 4 bases, and the space between the germline ends is 11 bases. The CDR3 has 13 amino acids, counting the end cysteine and phenylalanine. Just CDR3 DNA is preserved here, 39 bases in frame from base 1. In the germline V gene, CDR1 corresponds to MDHEN and CDR2 to SYDVKM.

The source is a child aged 2 to 10 with CD3G deficiency. The sequencing sample was made of CD8+ T cells sorted from blood. The rearranged chain carries TRBV28 and TRBJ2-7, and TRBD2 may be the D gene, going by 6 matching bases. The CDR3 corresponds to CASSYGSGYEQYF. Here is the DNA: TGTGCCAGCAGTTATGGGAGCGGGTACGAGCAGTACTTC.